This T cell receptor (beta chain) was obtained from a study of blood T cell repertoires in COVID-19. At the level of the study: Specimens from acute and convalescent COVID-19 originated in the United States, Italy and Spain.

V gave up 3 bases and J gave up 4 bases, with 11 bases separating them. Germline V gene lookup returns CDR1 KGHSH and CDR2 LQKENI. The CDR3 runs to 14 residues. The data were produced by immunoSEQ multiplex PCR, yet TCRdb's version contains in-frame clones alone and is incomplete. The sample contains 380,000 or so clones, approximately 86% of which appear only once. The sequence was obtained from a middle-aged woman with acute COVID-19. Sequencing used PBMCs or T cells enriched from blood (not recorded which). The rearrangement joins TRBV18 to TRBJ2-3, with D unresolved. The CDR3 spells CASSPEQSSDTQYF. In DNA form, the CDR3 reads TGTGCCAGCTCACCGGAGCAGTCCTCAGATACGCAGTATTTT.